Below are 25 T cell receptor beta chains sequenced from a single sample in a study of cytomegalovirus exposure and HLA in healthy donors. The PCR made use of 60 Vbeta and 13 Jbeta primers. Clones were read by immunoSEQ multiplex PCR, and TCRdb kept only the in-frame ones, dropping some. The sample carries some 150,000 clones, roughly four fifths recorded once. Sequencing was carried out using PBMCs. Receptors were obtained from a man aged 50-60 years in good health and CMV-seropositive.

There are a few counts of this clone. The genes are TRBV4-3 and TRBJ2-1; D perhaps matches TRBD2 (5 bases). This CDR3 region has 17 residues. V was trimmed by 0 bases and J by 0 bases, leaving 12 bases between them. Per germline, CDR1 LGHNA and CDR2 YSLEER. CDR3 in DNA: TGCGCCAGCAGCCAAGATCCGGACTCGAGCTCCTACAATGAGCAGTTCTTC. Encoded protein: CASSQDPDSSSYNEQFF.

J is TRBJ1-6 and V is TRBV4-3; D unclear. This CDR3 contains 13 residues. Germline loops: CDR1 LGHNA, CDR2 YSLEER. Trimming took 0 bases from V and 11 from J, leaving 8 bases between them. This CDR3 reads CASSQDLPAPLHF. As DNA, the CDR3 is TGCGCCAGCAGCCAAGATCTTCCCGCACCCCTCCACTTT.

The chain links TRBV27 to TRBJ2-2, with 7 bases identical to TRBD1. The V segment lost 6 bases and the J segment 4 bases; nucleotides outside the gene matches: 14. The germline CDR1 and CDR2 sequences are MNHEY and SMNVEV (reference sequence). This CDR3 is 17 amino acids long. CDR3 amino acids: CASRLDRDNSGTGELFF. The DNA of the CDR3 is TGTGCCAGCAGATTAGACAGGGACAACTCAGGCACCGGGGAGCTGTTTTTT.

CDR3 DNA sequence: TGTGCCAGCAGCCGGACAGGATCTGGGGCCAACGTCCTGACTTTC. Translation: CASSRTGSGANVLTF. This chain joins TRBV14 and TRBJ2-6; 7 bases are shared with TRBD1. CDR1 SGHDN and CDR2 FVKESK come from the germline V gene. The CDR3 contains 15 residues. The V segment lost 4 bases and the J segment 1 base; nucleotides outside the gene matches: 1. Full variable domain (missing parts from reference TRBV14 and TRBJ2-6): EAGVTQFPSHSVIEKGQTVTLRCDPISGHDNLYWYRRVMGKEIKFLLHFVKESKQDESGMPNNRFLAERTGGTYSTLKVQPAELEDSGVYFCASSRTGSGANVLTFGAGSRLTVL.

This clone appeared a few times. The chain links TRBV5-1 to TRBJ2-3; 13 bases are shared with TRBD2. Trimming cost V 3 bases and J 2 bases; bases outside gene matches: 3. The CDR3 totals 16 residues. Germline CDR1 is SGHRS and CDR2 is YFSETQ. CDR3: CASSSGTSGITDTQYF. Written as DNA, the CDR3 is TGCGCCAGCAGCTCAGGGACTAGCGGGATCACAGATACGCAGTATTTT.

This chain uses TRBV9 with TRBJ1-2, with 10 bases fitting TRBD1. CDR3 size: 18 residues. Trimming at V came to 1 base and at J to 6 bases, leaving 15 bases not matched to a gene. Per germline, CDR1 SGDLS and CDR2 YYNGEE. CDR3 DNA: TGTGCCAGCAGCGTATCCAACCCCGGGACAGGGGCCGGTAATGGCTACACCTTC. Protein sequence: CASSVSNPGTGAGNGYTF. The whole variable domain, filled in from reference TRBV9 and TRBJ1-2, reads DSGVTQTPKHLITATGQRVTLRCSPRSGDLSVYWYQQSLDQGLQFLIQYYNGEERAKGNILERFSAQQFPDLHSELNLSSLELGDSALYFCASSVSNPGTGAGNGYTFGSGTRLTVV.

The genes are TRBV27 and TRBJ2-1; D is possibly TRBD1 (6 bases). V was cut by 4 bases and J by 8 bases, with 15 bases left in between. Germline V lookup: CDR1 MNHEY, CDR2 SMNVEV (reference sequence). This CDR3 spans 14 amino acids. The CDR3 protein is CASSSLQGLDEQFF. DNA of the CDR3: TGTGCCAGCAGTTCTTTACAGGGTCTCGATGAGCAGTTCTTC.

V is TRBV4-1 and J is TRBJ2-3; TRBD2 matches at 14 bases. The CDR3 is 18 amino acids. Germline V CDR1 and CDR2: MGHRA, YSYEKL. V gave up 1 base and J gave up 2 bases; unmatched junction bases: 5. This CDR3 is CASSQVGTSGGFTDTQYF. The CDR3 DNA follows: TGCGCCAGCAGCCAAGTTGGGACTAGCGGGGGTTTCACAGATACGCAGTATTTT.

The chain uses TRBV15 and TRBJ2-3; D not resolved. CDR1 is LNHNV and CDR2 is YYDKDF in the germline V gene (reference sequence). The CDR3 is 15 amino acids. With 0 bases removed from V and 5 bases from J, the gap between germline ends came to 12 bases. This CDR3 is CATSREAVAKDTQYF. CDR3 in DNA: TGTGCCACCAGCAGAGAGGCGGTAGCAAAAGATACGCAGTATTTT.

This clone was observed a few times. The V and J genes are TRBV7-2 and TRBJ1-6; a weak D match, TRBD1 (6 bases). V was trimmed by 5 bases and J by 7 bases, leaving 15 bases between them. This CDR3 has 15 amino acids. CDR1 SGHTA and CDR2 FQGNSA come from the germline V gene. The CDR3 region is CASSPQGQGNSPLHF. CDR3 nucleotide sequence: TGTGCCAGCAGCCCCCAGGGGCAGGGAAATTCACCCCTCCACTTT.

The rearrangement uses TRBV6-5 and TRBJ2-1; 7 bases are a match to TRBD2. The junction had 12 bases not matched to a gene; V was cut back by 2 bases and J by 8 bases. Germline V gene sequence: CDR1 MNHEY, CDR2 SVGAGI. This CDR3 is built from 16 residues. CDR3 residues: CASSYPRGVGKDEQFF. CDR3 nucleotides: TGTGCCAGCAGTTACCCCCGGGGGGTCGGGAAGGATGAGCAGTTCTTC.

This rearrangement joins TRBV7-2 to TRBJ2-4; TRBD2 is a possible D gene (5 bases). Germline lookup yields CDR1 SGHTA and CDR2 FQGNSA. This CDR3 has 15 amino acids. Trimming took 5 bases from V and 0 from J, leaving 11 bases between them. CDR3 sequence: CASSQDLLAKNIQYF. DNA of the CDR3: TGTGCCAGCAGCCAGGACTTACTAGCCAAAAACATTCAGTACTTC.

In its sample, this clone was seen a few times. The CDR3 DNA sequence: TGTGCCAGCAGCACTCGGCGACAGGGGAATAGTAACACTGAAGCTTTCTTT. It codes for CASSTRRQGNSNTEAFF. V and J are TRBV7-8 and TRBJ1-1; 8 bases agree with TRBD1. CDR1 and CDR2 from the germline V gene are SGHVS and FQNEAQ. This CDR3 comprises 17 residues. The ends lost 5 bases at V and 2 bases at J; junction bases unmatched: 13.

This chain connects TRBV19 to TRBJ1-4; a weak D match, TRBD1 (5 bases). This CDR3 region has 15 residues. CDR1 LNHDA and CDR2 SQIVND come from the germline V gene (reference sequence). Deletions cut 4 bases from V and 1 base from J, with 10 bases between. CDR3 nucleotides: TGTGCCAGTAGTACCCTCGGGGGAACTAATGAAAAACTGTTTTTT. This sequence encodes CASSTLGGTNEKLFF.

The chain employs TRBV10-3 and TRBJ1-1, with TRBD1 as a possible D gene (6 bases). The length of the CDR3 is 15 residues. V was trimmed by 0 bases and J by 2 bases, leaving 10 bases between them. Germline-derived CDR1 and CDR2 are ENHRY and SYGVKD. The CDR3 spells CAISESTRGNTEAFF. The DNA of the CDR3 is TGTGCCATCAGTGAGTCGACCAGGGGAAACACTGAAGCTTTCTTT.

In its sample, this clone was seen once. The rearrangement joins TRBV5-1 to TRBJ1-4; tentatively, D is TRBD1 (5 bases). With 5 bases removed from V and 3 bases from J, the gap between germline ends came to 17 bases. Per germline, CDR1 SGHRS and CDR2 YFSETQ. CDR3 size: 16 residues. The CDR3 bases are TGCGCCAGCAGGACGGTTGGGGGGGATTCTAATGAAAAACTGTTTTTT. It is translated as CASRTVGGDSNEKLFF. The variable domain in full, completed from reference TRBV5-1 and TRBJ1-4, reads KAGVTQTPRYLIKTRGQQVTLSCSPISGHRSVSWYQQTPGQGLQFLFEYFSETQRNKGNFPGRFSGRQFSNSRSEMNVSTLELGDSALYLCASRTVGGDSNEKLFFGSGTQLSVL.

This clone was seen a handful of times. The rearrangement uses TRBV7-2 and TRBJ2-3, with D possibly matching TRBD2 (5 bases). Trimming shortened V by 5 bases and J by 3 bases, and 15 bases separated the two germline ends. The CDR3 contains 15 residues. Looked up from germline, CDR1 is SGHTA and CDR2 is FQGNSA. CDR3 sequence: CASSPPSSGTDTQYF. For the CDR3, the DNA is TGTGCCAGCAGCCCCCCCTCCTCGGGGACAGATACGCAGTATTTT.

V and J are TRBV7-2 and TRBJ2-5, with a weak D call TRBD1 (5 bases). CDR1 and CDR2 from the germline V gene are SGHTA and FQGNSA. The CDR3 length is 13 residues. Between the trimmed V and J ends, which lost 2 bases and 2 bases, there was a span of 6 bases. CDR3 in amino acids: CASSLNRQETQYF. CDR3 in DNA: TGTGCCAGCAGCTTAAACAGGCAAGAGACCCAGTACTTC.

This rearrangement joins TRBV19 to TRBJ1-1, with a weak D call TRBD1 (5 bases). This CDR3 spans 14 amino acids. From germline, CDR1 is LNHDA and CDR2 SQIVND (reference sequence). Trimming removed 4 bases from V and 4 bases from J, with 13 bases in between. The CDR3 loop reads CASSTSDSFTEAFF. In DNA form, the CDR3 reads TGTGCCAGTAGTACCAGCGACAGCTTCACTGAAGCTTTCTTT.

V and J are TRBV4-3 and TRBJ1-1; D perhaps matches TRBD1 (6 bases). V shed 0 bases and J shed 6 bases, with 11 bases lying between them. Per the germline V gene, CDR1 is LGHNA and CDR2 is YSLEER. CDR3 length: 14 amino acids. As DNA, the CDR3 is TGCGCCAGCAGCCAAGATCCACAGGGCTCTGAAGCTTTCTTT. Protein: CASSQDPQGSEAFF.

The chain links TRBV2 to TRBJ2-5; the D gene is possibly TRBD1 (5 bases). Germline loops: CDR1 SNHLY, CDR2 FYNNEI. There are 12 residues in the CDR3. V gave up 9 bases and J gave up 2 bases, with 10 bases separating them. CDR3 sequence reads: CASVQDQETQYF. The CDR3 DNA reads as TGTGCCAGTGTACAGGATCAAGAGACCCAGTACTTC.

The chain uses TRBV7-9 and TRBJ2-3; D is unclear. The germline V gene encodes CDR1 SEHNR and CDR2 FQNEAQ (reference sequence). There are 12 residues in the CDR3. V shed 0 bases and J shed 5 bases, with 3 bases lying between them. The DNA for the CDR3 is TGTGCCAGCAGCTTAGCCCGAGATACGCAGTATTTT. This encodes CASSLARDTQYF.

CDR3 in amino acids: CASSTQGYRGGTEAFF. The CDR3 nucleotides are TGTGCCAGCAGTACGCAAGGATACAGGGGTGGCACTGAAGCTTTCTTT. This sequence joins TRBV28 and TRBJ1-1, with 7 bases that match TRBD1. The V gene's germline CDR1 is MDHEN and CDR2 SYDVKM. The CDR3 loop spans 16 amino acids. With 5 bases clipped from V and 4 bases from J, the junction kept 13 bases outside the gene matches.

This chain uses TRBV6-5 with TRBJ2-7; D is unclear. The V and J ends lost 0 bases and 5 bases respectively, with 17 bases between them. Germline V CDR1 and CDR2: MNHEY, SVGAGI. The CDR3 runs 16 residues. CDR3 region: CASSYSLFTQSDEQYF. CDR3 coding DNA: TGTGCCAGCAGTTACTCGTTGTTTACCCAATCAGACGAGCAGTACTTC.

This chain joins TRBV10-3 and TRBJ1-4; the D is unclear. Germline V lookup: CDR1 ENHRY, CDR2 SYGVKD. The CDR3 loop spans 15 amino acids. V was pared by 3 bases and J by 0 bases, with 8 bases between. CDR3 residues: CAISEAGTTNEKLFF. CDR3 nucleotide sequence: TGTGCCATCAGTGAAGCGGGAACAACTAATGAAAAACTGTTTTTT.